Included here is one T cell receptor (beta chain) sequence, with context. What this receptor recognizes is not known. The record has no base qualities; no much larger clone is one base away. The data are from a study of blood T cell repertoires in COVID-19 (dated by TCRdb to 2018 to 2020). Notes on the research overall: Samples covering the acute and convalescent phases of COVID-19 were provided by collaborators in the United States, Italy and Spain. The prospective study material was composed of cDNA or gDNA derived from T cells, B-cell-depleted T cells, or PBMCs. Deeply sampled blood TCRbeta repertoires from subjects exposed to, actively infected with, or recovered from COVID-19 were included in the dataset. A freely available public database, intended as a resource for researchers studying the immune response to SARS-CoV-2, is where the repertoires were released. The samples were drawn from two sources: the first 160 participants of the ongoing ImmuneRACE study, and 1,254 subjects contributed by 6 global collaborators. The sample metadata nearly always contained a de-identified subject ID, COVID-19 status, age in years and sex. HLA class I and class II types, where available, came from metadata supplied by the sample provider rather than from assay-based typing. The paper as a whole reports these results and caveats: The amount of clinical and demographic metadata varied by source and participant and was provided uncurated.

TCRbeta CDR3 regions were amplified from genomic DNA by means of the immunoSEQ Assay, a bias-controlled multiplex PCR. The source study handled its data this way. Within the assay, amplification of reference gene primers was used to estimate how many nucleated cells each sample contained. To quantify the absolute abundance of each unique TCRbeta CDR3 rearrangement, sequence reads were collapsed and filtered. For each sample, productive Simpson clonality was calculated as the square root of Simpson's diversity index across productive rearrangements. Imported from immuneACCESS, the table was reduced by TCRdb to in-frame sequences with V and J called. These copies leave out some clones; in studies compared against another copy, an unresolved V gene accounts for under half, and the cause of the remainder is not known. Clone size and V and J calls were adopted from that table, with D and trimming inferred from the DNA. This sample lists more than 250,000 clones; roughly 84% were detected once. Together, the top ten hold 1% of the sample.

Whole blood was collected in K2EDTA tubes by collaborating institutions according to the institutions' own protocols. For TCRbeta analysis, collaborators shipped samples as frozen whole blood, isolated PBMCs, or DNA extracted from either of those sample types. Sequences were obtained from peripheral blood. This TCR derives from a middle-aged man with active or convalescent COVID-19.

The CDR3 sequence is CATSVQGGLGTQYF. The nucleotide sequence reads TGTGCCACCAGTGTCCAGGGGGGTTTAGGGACCCAGTACTTC. The chain links TRBV24-1 with TRBJ2-5; TRBD1 is a weak D gene call, 7 bases matching. Measured from the cysteine to the phenylalanine, the CDR3 is 14 residues long. Left in the record is the CDR3 DNA by itself, 42 bases read in frame from the first base. V and J are truncated by 5 bases and 7 bases respectively, leaving an intervening sequence of 16 bases. The germline V gene supplies CDR1 KGHDR and CDR2 SFDVKD.